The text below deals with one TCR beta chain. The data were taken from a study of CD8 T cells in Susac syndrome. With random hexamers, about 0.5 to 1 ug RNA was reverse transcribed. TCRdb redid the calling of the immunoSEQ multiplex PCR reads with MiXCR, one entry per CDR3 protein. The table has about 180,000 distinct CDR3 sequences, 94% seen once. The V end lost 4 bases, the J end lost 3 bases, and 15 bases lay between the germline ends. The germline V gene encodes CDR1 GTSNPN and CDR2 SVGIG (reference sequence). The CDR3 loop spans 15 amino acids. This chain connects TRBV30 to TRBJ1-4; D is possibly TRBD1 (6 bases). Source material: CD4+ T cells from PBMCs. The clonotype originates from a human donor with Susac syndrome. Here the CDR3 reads CAWTRGGLANEKLFF. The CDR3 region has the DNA TGTGCCTGGACCAGGGGTGGTTTGGCTAATGAAAAACTGTTTTTT.